This entry lists 32 T cell receptor beta chains sequenced from one sample in a study of OX40 agonist ivuxolimab in advanced cancers. Library prep was done by the immunoSEQ multiplex PCR assay. TCRdb provides this immuneACCESS table in a form limited to in-frame rearrangements. Some clones are lacking; in checked studies, under half of them reflect an unresolved V gene, and why the rest are absent is not known. A total of 89,000 or so clones appear in this sample, about 90% of them only once. Under 9.5% of the sample belongs to the ten largest clones. The sequencing used CD4+ or CD8+ T cells sorted from blood, collected in a trial of the OX40 agonist ivuxolimab. Every receptor here comes from an adult with an advanced solid tumor such as melanoma, head and neck, liver or kidney cancer.

V and J are TRBV7-9 and TRBJ2-6, with 10 bases fitting TRBD1. The CDR3 is made up of 17 amino acids. Germline-derived CDR1 and CDR2 are SEHNR and FQNEAQ (reference sequence). After removal of 3 bases from V and 2 bases from J, the junction contained 4 bases not matched to a gene. The CDR3 protein is CASSFPDRGPGANVLTF. CDR3 coding DNA: TGTGCCAGCAGCTTCCCTGACAGGGGGCCTGGGGCCAACGTCCTGACTTTC.

The V gene is TRBV5-5, the J gene TRBJ2-5, with D hard to call. V lost 0 bases, J lost 3 bases, and 9 bases lay in between. Germline CDR1 and CDR2: SGHKS and YYEKEE (reference sequence). The CDR3 is 14 amino acids. CDR3 nucleotides: TGTGCCAGCAGCTTGGGGTTGTGGGAAGAGACCCAGTACTTC. This gives the protein CASSLGLWEETQYF.

The rearrangement uses TRBV4-3 and TRBJ1-5; D perhaps matches TRBD1 (5 bases). CDR3 length equals 16 residues. Trimming left V 5 bases short and J 10 bases short, with 24 bases between. The germline gives CDR1 LGHNA, CDR2 YSLEER. For the CDR3, the DNA is TGCGCCAGCAGCAGTACGCTCTATGGGACCGATCCCCCCCAGCATTTT. Translating it yields CASSSTLYGTDPPQHF.

The V call is TRBV27, the J call TRBJ2-1, with a weak D call TRBD2 (5 bases). Trimming left V 2 bases short and J 5 bases short, with 19 bases between. In germline, CDR1 is MNHEY, CDR2 SMNVEV (reference sequence). There are 17 residues in the CDR3. Here the CDR3 DNA reads TGTGCCAGCAGTTTAATTAGTCTAGAGTTCGGGAACAATGAGCAGTTCTTC. It yields the protein CASSLISLEFGNNEQFF.

The DNA for the CDR3 is TGTGCCAGCAGTTTATGGGGGAATCACGGCTACACCTTC. Protein product: CASSLWGNHGYTF. The chain is built from TRBV28 and TRBJ1-2; unclear D gene. Trimming stripped 0 bases from V and 8 bases from J, with 10 bases between. The CDR3 covers 13 residues. Germline V gene lookup returns CDR1 MDHEN and CDR2 SYDVKM.

The rearrangement links TRBV5-4 to TRBJ2-3; D not resolved. The CDR3 loop spans 15 amino acids. CDR1 is SGHNT and CDR2 is YYREEE in the germline V gene (reference sequence). V was clipped by 3 bases and J by 3 bases, with 14 bases between them. DNA for the CDR3: TGTGCCAGCAGCTCGACCGGCACCTTAACAGATACGCAGTATTTT. This gives the protein CASSSTGTLTDTQYF.

V usage is TRBV11-1 and J usage is TRBJ2-7; the D is unclear. V lost 2 bases, J lost 0 bases, and 14 bases lay in between. This CDR3 is built from 16 residues. Germline CDR1 SGHAT, CDR2 FQDESV (reference sequence). The CDR3 region has the DNA TGTGCCAGCAGCTTACACTTAGCCGTGTCCTCCTACGAGCAGTACTTC. Amino acid sequence: CASSLHLAVSSYEQYF.

V and J are TRBV5-5 and TRBJ1-1; D is ambiguous. The CDR3 runs to 11 residues. CDR1 and CDR2 (germline): SGHKS, YYEKEE (reference sequence). Trimming removed 4 bases at V and 3 bases at J, with 4 bases between. CDR3 coding DNA: TGTGCCAGCAGCCAAGACACTGAAGCTTTCTTT. It is translated as CASSQDTEAFF.

V and J are TRBV11-3 and TRBJ1-1; TRBD1 might be the D (6 bases). The CDR3 has 11 residues. V dropped 3 bases and J dropped 8 bases, with 7 bases sitting between them. The V gene's germline CDR1 is SGHNT and CDR2 YENEEA. CDR3 sequence (DNA): TGTGCCAGCAGCTTGGGGACAGAAGCTTTCTTT. Translation: CASSLGTEAFF. Together with reference TRBV11-3 and TRBJ1-1, the CDR3 gives the full variable domain: EAGVVQSPRYKIIEKKQPVAFWCNPISGHNTLYWYLQNLGQGPELLIRYENEEAVDDSQLPKDRFSAERLKGVDSTLKIQPAELGDSAVYLCASSLGTEAFFGQGTRLTVV.

The V and J genes are TRBV4-3 and TRBJ2-2; D is perhaps TRBD2 (6 bases). Germline CDR1 reads LGHNA; CDR2 reads YSLEER. The CDR3 sequence is 14 residues long. With 4 bases removed from V and 5 bases from J, the gap between germline ends came to 11 bases. The CDR3 sequence: CASSPLGLTGELFF. As DNA, the CDR3 is TGCGCCAGCAGCCCCCTGGGACTGACCGGGGAGCTGTTTTTT.

The chain couples TRBV4-3 to TRBJ1-1, with 7 bases fitting TRBD1. V gave up 3 bases and J gave up 7 bases; unmatched junction bases: 8. Germline loops: CDR1 LGHNA, CDR2 YSLEER. The CDR3 consists of 14 residues. In DNA, the CDR3 is TGCGCCAGCAGCCATCCCCCGCGGGACAGTGAAGCTTTCTTT. Translating gives CASSHPPRDSEAFF.

This clone was seen just once. The chain has TRBV30 and TRBJ1-3; tentative D call: TRBD1 (5 bases). In germline, CDR1 is GTSNPN, CDR2 SVGIG (reference sequence). With 2 bases removed from V and 0 bases from J, the gap between germline ends came to 14 bases. The CDR3 covers 16 residues. The CDR3 region is CAWSTPTDYSGNTIYF. CDR3 nucleotide sequence: TGTGCCTGGAGTACCCCGACAGATTACTCTGGAAACACCATATATTTT. Full variable domain (missing parts from reference TRBV30 and TRBJ1-3): SQTIHQWPATLVQPVGSPLSLECTVEGTSNPNLYWYRQAAGRGLQLLFYSVGIGQISSEVPQNLSASRPQDRQFILSSKKLLLSDSGFYLCAWSTPTDYSGNTIYFGEGSWLTVV.

This chain uses TRBV4-1 with TRBJ2-1, with 9 bases that match TRBD2. Unmatched junction bases numbered 3, after V lost 5 bases and J lost 1 base. Germline assignment: CDR1 MGHRA and CDR2 YSYEKL. The CDR3 covers 15 residues. CDR3 in DNA: TGCGCCAGCAGCGTTAGCGGGGGATCCTACAATGAGCAGTTCTTC. It encodes CASSVSGGSYNEQFF.

This chain joins TRBV4-3 and TRBJ1-5; perhaps TRBD1 as D (5 bases). The CDR3 is 15 amino acids. V dropped 3 bases and J dropped 6 bases, with 15 bases sitting between them. Germline lookup yields CDR1 LGHNA and CDR2 YSLEER. The CDR3 DNA reads TGCGCCAGCAGCCAGCATGAAGGGGTGCGTCAGCCCCAGCATTTT. Translating gives CASSQHEGVRQPQHF.

The V call is TRBV4-3, the J call TRBJ1-2, with unresolved D. The CDR3 runs 14 residues. V was pared by 3 bases and J by 0 bases, with 8 bases between. The V gene's germline CDR1 is LGHNA and CDR2 YSLEER. The CDR3 loop is CASSHLGANYGYTF. CDR3 in DNA: TGCGCCAGCAGCCATCTGGGAGCTAACTATGGCTACACCTTC.

The chain recombines TRBV7-9 with TRBJ2-1, with D unresolved. Between the trimmed V and J ends, which lost 9 bases and 6 bases, there was a span of 12 bases. CDR1 is SEHNR, CDR2 FQNEAQ, per germline (reference sequence). This CDR3 comprises 12 residues. The CDR3 loop is CASRGILNEQFF. The CDR3, as DNA: TGTGCCAGTCGCGGAATCCTCAATGAGCAGTTCTTC.

In this sample, this clone turned up a few times. The V call is TRBV28, the J call TRBJ1-6; D remains unclear. Germline assignment: CDR1 MDHEN and CDR2 SYDVKM. With 6 bases removed from V and 6 bases from J, the gap between germline ends came to 12 bases. The CDR3 is made up of 14 amino acids. CDR3 nucleotide sequence: TGTGCCAGCAGCCCGGACGGGCCTAATTCACCCCTCCACTTT. The encoded protein is CASSPDGPNSPLHF.

V and J are TRBV7-3 and TRBJ2-3, with D tentatively TRBD1 (5 bases). V was pared by 4 bases and J by 0 bases, with 11 bases between. This CDR3 has 15 amino acids. The germline V gene has CDR1 SGHTA and CDR2 FQGTGA. The CDR3 sequence: CASSSTGYSTDTQYF. The CDR3 nucleotides read TGTGCCAGCAGCTCCACAGGCTATAGCACAGATACGCAGTATTTT.

The rearrangement links TRBV4-2 to TRBJ2-6; TRBD2 might be the D (6 bases). From germline, CDR1 is LGHNA and CDR2 YNFKEQ. The CDR3 contains 20 residues. V was trimmed by 1 base and J by 0 bases, leaving 19 bases between them. CDR3 in DNA: TGTGCCAGCAGCCAAGCAAATAGCGGAAGAGGGATCTCTGGGGCCAACGTCCTGACTTTC. As protein: CASSQANSGRGISGANVLTF.

In its sample, this clone was seen once. V is TRBV7-3 and J is TRBJ2-1; no firm D call. CDR1 is SGHTA and CDR2 is FQGTGA in the germline V gene. CDR3 size: 16 residues. Trimming shortened V by 2 bases and J by 5 bases, and 16 bases separated the two germline ends. CDR3 region: CASSLLIDPANNEQFF. CDR3 in DNA: TGTGCCAGCAGCTTATTAATAGATCCGGCAAACAATGAGCAGTTCTTC.

The chain employs TRBV11-2 and TRBJ2-2; the D is unclear. CDR3 length: 17 amino acids. V gave up 5 bases and J gave up 2 bases, with 18 bases separating them. Germline V gives CDR1 SGHAT, CDR2 FQNNGV. The CDR3 region is CASSHPRTDTNTGELFF. The CDR3 bases are TGTGCCAGCAGCCATCCCCGGACGGATACCAACACCGGGGAGCTGTTTTTT.

CDR3 residues: CASSAQPTGLNTDTQYF. The CDR3 nucleotides read TGTGCCAGCAGCGCCCAACCGACAGGCCTAAACACAGATACGCAGTATTTT. The chain combines TRBV7-8 with TRBJ2-3, with D perhaps TRBD1 (6 bases). Germline CDR1 SGHVS, CDR2 FQNEAQ. V was clipped by 5 bases and J by 2 bases, with 20 bases between them. The CDR3 is 17 residues long.

The rearrangement joins TRBV28 to TRBJ2-1; perhaps TRBD2 as D (6 bases). Looked up from germline, CDR1 is MDHEN and CDR2 is SYDVKM. The germline V and J ends were trimmed by 2 bases and 2 bases, with 10 bases remaining between them. The CDR3 has 15 residues. The CDR3 DNA sequence: TGTGCCAGCAGTTTACCCCCGGGGGCCTACAATGAGCAGTTCTTC. This sequence encodes CASSLPPGAYNEQFF.

The chain has TRBV5-1 and TRBJ2-4; the match to TRBD1 covers 7 bases. The germline V gene has CDR1 SGHRS and CDR2 YFSETQ. The CDR3 runs to 12 residues. Trimming took 5 bases from V and 9 from J; bases not matched to a gene: 5. The CDR3 reads CASSTGVTIQYF. In DNA form, the CDR3 reads TGCGCCAGCAGTACAGGGGTCACCATTCAGTACTTC. The full variable domain, completed using reference TRBV5-1 and TRBJ2-4, is KAGVTQTPRYLIKTRGQQVTLSCSPISGHRSVSWYQQTPGQGLQFLFEYFSETQRNKGNFPGRFSGRQFSNSRSEMNVSTLELGDSALYLCASSTGVTIQYFGAGTRLSVL.

This chain joins TRBV4-2 and TRBJ1-1; D gene unclear. Germline lookup yields CDR1 LGHNA and CDR2 YNFKEQ. Trimming pared 1 base from V and 1 base from J, leaving 4 bases between. CDR3 size: 13 residues. CDR3 coding DNA: TGTGCCAGCAGCCAAGGACAGAACACTGAAGCTTTCTTT. This codes for CASSQGQNTEAFF.

The CDR3, as DNA: TGTGCCAGCTCACAGGGCGACACTGAAGCTTTCTTT. This gives the protein CASSQGDTEAFF. The chain joins TRBV11-3 to TRBJ1-1; tentatively, D is TRBD1 (6 bases). The CDR3 sequence is 12 residues long. Per the germline V gene, CDR1 is SGHNT and CDR2 is YENEEA. V dropped 8 bases and J dropped 3 bases, with 10 bases sitting between them. Together with reference TRBV11-3 and TRBJ1-1, the CDR3 gives the full variable domain: EAGVVQSPRYKIIEKKQPVAFWCNPISGHNTLYWYLQNLGQGPELLIRYENEEAVDDSQLPKDRFSAERLKGVDSTLKIQPAELGDSAVYLCASSQGDTEAFFGQGTRLTVV.

The chain has TRBV30 and TRBJ2-3; D uncertain. Trimming took off 0 bases at V and 3 bases at J, with 13 bases between the two ends. Germline-derived CDR1 and CDR2 are GTSNPN and SVGIG (reference sequence). CDR3 size: 15 residues. Here the CDR3 reads CAWSVRVVLTDTQYF. The CDR3 region has the DNA TGTGCCTGGAGTGTAAGGGTAGTCCTGACAGATACGCAGTATTTT.

This clone was picked up one time. This sequence joins TRBV28 and TRBJ1-2; D is unresolved. V lost 10 bases, J lost 4 bases, and 22 bases lay in between. CDR3 length: 15 amino acids. Germline CDR1 is MDHEN and CDR2 is SYDVKM. The CDR3 DNA reads as TGTGCCACAGAGGCGGGTAGGGAGGAATCCTATGGCTACACCTTC. Translating it yields CATEAGREESYGYTF.

V is TRBV30 and J is TRBJ2-6, with 12 bases that match TRBD2. The germline CDR1 and CDR2 sequences are GTSNPN and SVGIG (reference sequence). The junction had 6 bases not matched to a gene; V was cut back by 3 bases and J by 3 bases. The CDR3 consists of 17 residues. As DNA, the CDR3 is TGTGCCTGGAGGGCCCTGACTAGCGGGGGTGGGGCCAACGTCCTGACTTTC. Translating gives CAWRALTSGGGANVLTF.

The chain recombines TRBV13 with TRBJ2-3; no definite D call. Looked up from germline, CDR1 is PRHDT and CDR2 is FYEKMQ (reference sequence). This CDR3 has 14 amino acids. Trimming left V 1 base short and J 1 base short, with 6 bases between. CDR3: CASSLVAGTDTQYF. As DNA, the CDR3 is TGTGCCAGCAGCTTAGTTGCGGGCACAGATACGCAGTATTTT.

The gene calls are TRBV27 and TRBJ1-5; tentative D call: TRBD1 (5 bases). Germline V gene lookup returns CDR1 MNHEY and CDR2 SMNVEV (reference sequence). The CDR3 has 15 residues. V lost 6 bases and J lost 0, with 12 bases in between. The CDR3 loop reads CASSRGGPSNQPQHF. The CDR3 region has the DNA TGTGCCAGCAGCCGGGGCGGCCCTAGCAATCAGCCCCAGCATTTT.

The CDR3 DNA reads as TGCGCCAGCAGCCCCGGGCCCCGCGGTGGAAACACCATATATTTT. Its protein product is CASSPGPRGGNTIYF. J is TRBJ1-3 and V is TRBV4-1; D gene ambiguous. V was shortened by 4 bases and J by 3 bases, with 13 bases between the two germline ends. In germline, CDR1 is MGHRA, CDR2 YSYEKL. The CDR3 covers 15 residues.